This is a list of T cell receptor beta chains from one sample in a study of blood T cell repertoires in COVID-19. Profiled with immunoSEQ multiplex PCR; TCRdb holds only in-frame clones, not every one. The data contain 150,000 to 200,000 clones, roughly four fifths of them singletons. The specimen sequenced was peripheral blood. These receptors all come from a woman in her sixties or seventies with COVID-19, enrolled during active disease. Each CDR3 is given with its conserved first and last residue. D genes are given only for firm matches. Not all rows give a size; the values are once, few, many and, for expanded clones, a class.

clone_size: -; v_call: TRBV5-6; j_call: TRBJ2-5; d_call: -; cdr3_nt: TGTGCCAGCAGCCCGTACGGACTAGAGACCCAGTACTTC; cdr3_aa: CASSPYGLETQYF
clone_size: -; v_call: TRBV4-2; j_call: TRBJ1-2; d_call: TRBD1; cdr3_nt: TGTGCCAGCAGCCCACAGGGGGAAACCTATGGCTACACCTTC; cdr3_aa: CASSPQGETYGYTF
clone_size: -; v_call: TRBV3-1/TRBV3-2; j_call: TRBJ1-1; d_call: -; cdr3_nt: TGTGCCAGCAGCCAAGATCGGTCAACTGAAGCTTTCTTT; cdr3_aa: CASSQDRSTEAFF
clone_size: -; v_call: TRBV6-2/TRBV6-3; j_call: TRBJ1-1; d_call: TRBD1; cdr3_nt: TGTGCCAGCAGTTACTCGACAGGGGTTCAGGAAGCTTTCTTT; cdr3_aa: CASSYSTGVQEAFF
clone_size: once; v_call: TRBV11-3; j_call: TRBJ2-1; d_call: -; cdr3_nt: TGTGCCAGCAGCTTGGACTATTCTGAGCAGTTCTTC; cdr3_aa: CASSLDYSEQFF
clone_size: -; v_call: TRBV28; j_call: TRBJ1-1; d_call: TRBD1; cdr3_nt: TGTGCCAGCAGCCGGACAGGGTATGAAGCTTTCTTT; cdr3_aa: CASSRTGYEAFF
clone_size: -; v_call: TRBV4-3; j_call: TRBJ2-2; d_call: -; cdr3_nt: TGCGCCAGCAGCCAAGTGAGAGGTGGCACGAACACCGGGGAGCTGTTTTTT; cdr3_aa: CASSQVRGGTNTGELFF
clone_size: -; v_call: TRBV5-4; j_call: TRBJ2-5; d_call: TRBD1; cdr3_nt: TGTGCCAGCAGCTTGGGGCCGGGGGGACAGGGGGCATGGGAGACCCAGTACTTC; cdr3_aa: CASSLGPGGQGAWETQYF
clone_size: -; v_call: TRBV19; j_call: TRBJ2-7; d_call: TRBD2; cdr3_nt: TGTGCCAGTAGTTGGGCGGGAGTGGCCTACGAGCAGTACTTC; cdr3_aa: CASSWAGVAYEQYF
clone_size: -; v_call: TRBV7-8; j_call: TRBJ1-5; d_call: -; cdr3_nt: TGTGCCAGCAGCTTTGGCCGACCGGGGGGCAATCAGCCCCAGCATTTT; cdr3_aa: CASSFGRPGGNQPQHF
clone_size: -; v_call: TRBV5-5; j_call: TRBJ2-1; d_call: -; cdr3_nt: TGTGCCAGCAGCTCGGGACTTGCGTTCTACAATGAGCAGTTCTTC; cdr3_aa: CASSSGLAFYNEQFF
clone_size: few; v_call: TRBV24-1; j_call: TRBJ1-5; d_call: TRBD1; cdr3_nt: TGTGCCACCAGTCCAAACCGGGGACAGCTAGGAAATCAGCCCCAGCATTTT; cdr3_aa: CATSPNRGQLGNQPQHF
clone_size: -; v_call: TRBV7-2; j_call: TRBJ2-1; d_call: TRBD2; cdr3_nt: TGTGCCAGCAGCTCGGGACTAGCGGTGCAGTTCTTC; cdr3_aa: CASSSGLAVQFF
clone_size: -; v_call: TRBV6-4; j_call: TRBJ2-1; d_call: TRBD2; cdr3_nt: TGTGCCAGCAGCCAGACGGGACTAGCGGACTACAATGAGCAGTTCTTC; cdr3_aa: CASSQTGLADYNEQFF
clone_size: many; v_call: TRBV12-3/TRBV12-4; j_call: TRBJ2-7; d_call: TRBD2; cdr3_nt: TGTGCCAGCAGTTTAGGAGGCGGGAGGTACTTC; cdr3_aa: CASSLGGGRYF
clone_size: -; v_call: TRBV7-8; j_call: TRBJ2-3; d_call: TRBD2; cdr3_nt: TGTGCCAGCACCCGGGGGGGAGCTAGCACAGATACGCAGTATTTT; cdr3_aa: CASTRGGASTDTQYF
clone_size: -; v_call: TRBV28; j_call: TRBJ1-3; d_call: TRBD1; cdr3_nt: TGTGCCAGCAGTCTTATCGGACAGGCCTTAAACACCATATATTTT; cdr3_aa: CASSLIGQALNTIYF
clone_size: -; v_call: TRBV19; j_call: TRBJ2-7; d_call: TRBD2; cdr3_nt: TGTGCCAGTAGAGGTAGCGGGGCTCTCTACGAGCAGTACTTC; cdr3_aa: CASRGSGALYEQYF
clone_size: -; v_call: TRBV11-2; j_call: TRBJ2-7; d_call: -; cdr3_nt: TGTGCCAGCAGGCTCCGGGAAGGGGGAGAGCCGCTGGGGGAGCAGTACTTC; cdr3_aa: CASRLREGGEPLGEQYF
clone_size: -; v_call: TRBV28; j_call: TRBJ2-7; d_call: -; cdr3_nt: TGTGCCAGCAGTTTAAGTTTAGGGGCCCTCTACGAGCAGTACTTC; cdr3_aa: CASSLSLGALYEQYF
clone_size: -; v_call: TRBV7-2; j_call: TRBJ2-1; d_call: TRBD2; cdr3_nt: TGTGCCAGCAGCTTAGAAGCGGGGGTTTACAATGAGCAGTTCTTC; cdr3_aa: CASSLEAGVYNEQFF
clone_size: -; v_call: TRBV19; j_call: TRBJ2-1; d_call: -; cdr3_nt: TGTGCCAGTAGTGAGTCCAGGGGAAGGAGGATGAGGGATGAGCAGTTCTTC; cdr3_aa: CASSESRGRRMRDEQFF
clone_size: -; v_call: TRBV7-9; j_call: TRBJ2-5; d_call: -; cdr3_nt: TGTGCCAGCAGCTTAGCGACAGGAAGGGAGGAGACCCAGTACTTC; cdr3_aa: CASSLATGREETQYF
clone_size: -; v_call: TRBV10-3; j_call: TRBJ1-5; d_call: -; cdr3_nt: TGTGCCATCAGTGGTGGGGAGGGAAGGCAGCCCCAGCATTTT; cdr3_aa: CAISGGEGRQPQHF
clone_size: -; v_call: TRBV5-1; j_call: TRBJ2-5; d_call: -; cdr3_nt: TGCGCCAGCAGTGAACAGCAAGAGACCCAGTACTTC; cdr3_aa: CASSEQQETQYF
clone_size: -; v_call: TRBV27; j_call: TRBJ2-1; d_call: -; cdr3_nt: TGTGCCAGCAGTTTAATAGATTCCTACAATGAGCAGTTCTTC; cdr3_aa: CASSLIDSYNEQFF
clone_size: -; v_call: TRBV4-1; j_call: TRBJ2-6; d_call: -; cdr3_nt: TGCGCCAGCAGCCAAGATGGAGGGACTGGGGCCAACGTCCTGACTTTC; cdr3_aa: CASSQDGGTGANVLTF
clone_size: -; v_call: TRBV2; j_call: TRBJ2-3; d_call: -; cdr3_nt: TGTGCCAGCAGTCCCTCCCTTCAGGGCGCAGATACGCAGTATTTT; cdr3_aa: CASSPSLQGADTQYF
clone_size: -; v_call: TRBV15; j_call: TRBJ1-2; d_call: TRBD1; cdr3_nt: TGTGCCACCAGCGACGACAGGGGCGGCTATGGCTACACCTTC; cdr3_aa: CATSDDRGGYGYTF
clone_size: -; v_call: TRBV2; j_call: TRBJ1-1; d_call: -; cdr3_nt: TGTGCCAGCAGAAAAGAGGGTCGGATAGACACTGAAGCTTTCTTT; cdr3_aa: CASRKEGRIDTEAFF
clone_size: -; v_call: TRBV28; j_call: TRBJ2-5; d_call: -; cdr3_nt: TGTGCCAGCAGTTTAAACGGAGAGACCCAGTACTTC; cdr3_aa: CASSLNGETQYF
clone_size: -; v_call: TRBV11-1; j_call: TRBJ2-1; d_call: TRBD2; cdr3_nt: TGTGCCAGCAGCTTCAGGGGACTAGCGACTTACAATGAGCAGTTCTTC; cdr3_aa: CASSFRGLATYNEQFF
clone_size: -; v_call: TRBV5-1; j_call: TRBJ1-5; d_call: -; cdr3_nt: TGCGCCAGCAGCCCGGCGGGTTCCCATCAGCCCCAGCATTTT; cdr3_aa: CASSPAGSHQPQHF
clone_size: -; v_call: TRBV6-6; j_call: TRBJ1-6; d_call: -; cdr3_nt: TGTGCCAGCAGTCTTGCCCCCCAGGGCGGATCACCCCTCCACTTT; cdr3_aa: CASSLAPQGGSPLHF
clone_size: -; v_call: TRBV2; j_call: TRBJ1-5; d_call: -; cdr3_nt: TGTGCCAGCGCTATAGTGGCAGGGTTAATTCAGCCCCAGCATTTT; cdr3_aa: CASAIVAGLIQPQHF
clone_size: -; v_call: TRBV6-2/TRBV6-3; j_call: TRBJ2-5; d_call: -; cdr3_nt: TGTGCCAGCAGTTACTCGCCGGGGACGGCGGAGGGCCTCCAAGAGACCCAGTACTTC; cdr3_aa: CASSYSPGTAEGLQETQYF
clone_size: -; v_call: TRBV19; j_call: TRBJ1-5; d_call: -; cdr3_nt: TGTGCCAGTAGTATAGAAGTTTACTATGGGACTTATCATCAGCCCCAGCATTTT; cdr3_aa: CASSIEVYYGTYHQPQHF
clone_size: once; v_call: TRBV7-8; j_call: TRBJ2-5; d_call: -; cdr3_nt: TGTGCCAGCAGGATGGGCAGGGTACGACAGACCCAGTACTTC; cdr3_aa: CASRMGRVRQTQYF
clone_size: -; v_call: TRBV7-2; j_call: TRBJ1-2; d_call: -; cdr3_nt: TGTGCCAGCAGCTCCTACAGGGTAGGCTATGGCTACACCTTC; cdr3_aa: CASSSYRVGYGYTF
clone_size: few; v_call: TRBV4-1; j_call: TRBJ1-3; d_call: -; cdr3_nt: TGCGCCAGCAGCCAAGGGTCATCGTTAGCAGGAAACACCATATATTTT; cdr3_aa: CASSQGSSLAGNTIYF
clone_size: -; v_call: TRBV7-9; j_call: TRBJ2-1; d_call: TRBD2; cdr3_nt: TGTGCCAGCAGCCCGCGGACTAGCGGAAACAATGAGCAGTTCTTC; cdr3_aa: CASSPRTSGNNEQFF
clone_size: -; v_call: TRBV11-2; j_call: TRBJ2-3; d_call: -; cdr3_nt: TGTGCCAGCAGCTTAGCCTCAGGTGCAGATACGCAGTATTTT; cdr3_aa: CASSLASGADTQYF
clone_size: -; v_call: TRBV5-1; j_call: TRBJ1-1; d_call: -; cdr3_nt: TGCGCCAGCAGCTCGTACAGGGCGGACACTGAAGCTTTCTTT; cdr3_aa: CASSSYRADTEAFF
clone_size: -; v_call: TRBV29-1; j_call: TRBJ1-6; d_call: -; cdr3_nt: TGCAGCGTATCGGACACCGCTTATAATTCACCCCTCCACTTT; cdr3_aa: CSVSDTAYNSPLHF
clone_size: -; v_call: TRBV7-2; j_call: TRBJ2-3; d_call: -; cdr3_nt: TGTGCCAGCAGCTTGACGGCGCGGACTAGCACAGATACGCAGTATTTT; cdr3_aa: CASSLTARTSTDTQYF
clone_size: -; v_call: TRBV28; j_call: TRBJ2-2; d_call: TRBD2; cdr3_nt: TGTGCCAGCAGTTACCCCGGGACTAGCGGGAGGGCCTCTGTAACCGGGGAGCTGTTTTTT; cdr3_aa: CASSYPGTSGRASVTGELFF
clone_size: -; v_call: TRBV11-2; j_call: TRBJ2-2; d_call: TRBD1; cdr3_nt: TGTGCCAGCAGCCTCCGACAGGGGGCCGGCGGGGAGCTGTTTTTT; cdr3_aa: CASSLRQGAGGELFF
clone_size: -; v_call: TRBV5-1; j_call: TRBJ2-7; d_call: -; cdr3_nt: TGCGCCAGCAGCCCATTGGCAGGGGCCCGAGAGCAGTACTTC; cdr3_aa: CASSPLAGAREQYF
clone_size: -; v_call: TRBV10-3; j_call: TRBJ2-1; d_call: TRBD2; cdr3_nt: TGTGCCATCAGTCCAGGAATAGCGGGAGGGAAGAATGAGCAGTTCTTC; cdr3_aa: CAISPGIAGGKNEQFF
clone_size: -; v_call: TRBV7-9; j_call: TRBJ2-1; d_call: TRBD2; cdr3_nt: TGTGCCAGCAGCCGGACTAGAAGTTTGTACAATGAGCAGTTCTTC; cdr3_aa: CASSRTRSLYNEQFF
clone_size: -; v_call: TRBV6-2/TRBV6-3; j_call: TRBJ2-1; d_call: -; cdr3_nt: TGTGCCAGCAGTTACAACTCTGGCAATGAGCAGTTCTTC; cdr3_aa: CASSYNSGNEQFF
clone_size: -; v_call: TRBV12-3/TRBV12-4; j_call: TRBJ2-7; d_call: -; cdr3_nt: TGTGCCAGCAGTCTGCTGAGTGGTTACGAGCAGTACTTC; cdr3_aa: CASSLLSGYEQYF
clone_size: -; v_call: TRBV27; j_call: TRBJ2-6; d_call: TRBD1; cdr3_nt: TGTGCCAGCAGTTTACGACAGGGGGCAGGGCCTGGGGCCAACGTCCTGACTTTC; cdr3_aa: CASSLRQGAGPGANVLTF
clone_size: -; v_call: TRBV18; j_call: TRBJ2-5; d_call: TRBD1; cdr3_nt: TGTGCCAGCTCACCGGCCGGGACAGCCATACAAGAGACCCAGTACTTC; cdr3_aa: CASSPAGTAIQETQYF
clone_size: -; v_call: TRBV5-6; j_call: TRBJ2-7; d_call: TRBD1; cdr3_nt: TGTGCCAGCAGCGCCTCCGGGACAGGGGGCCTCAACGAGCAGTACTTC; cdr3_aa: CASSASGTGGLNEQYF
clone_size: -; v_call: TRBV27; j_call: TRBJ2-2; d_call: TRBD2; cdr3_nt: TGTGCCAGCAGTAGCGGGAGCGACACCGGGGAGCTGTTTTTT; cdr3_aa: CASSSGSDTGELFF
clone_size: -; v_call: TRBV28; j_call: TRBJ2-1; d_call: TRBD2; cdr3_nt: TGTGCCAGCAGAGCGGGAGGGCCACACAATGAGCAGTTCTTC; cdr3_aa: CASRAGGPHNEQFF
clone_size: -; v_call: TRBV7-6; j_call: TRBJ2-1; d_call: TRBD1; cdr3_nt: TGTGCCAGCAGCCCCCGGTCCGGGACAGGGTCCTACAATGAGCAGTTCTTC; cdr3_aa: CASSPRSGTGSYNEQFF
clone_size: -; v_call: TRBV3-1/TRBV3-2; j_call: TRBJ2-1; d_call: -; cdr3_nt: TGTGCCAGCAGCCAAGGACTAAAACTCAATGAGCAGTTCTTC; cdr3_aa: CASSQGLKLNEQFF